Described below is a single T cell receptor (beta chain) sequence and its context. Antigen unknown. This sample is drawn from a study of T cell responses to AZD1222 COVID-19 vaccine. The V gene lost 6 bases and the J gene lost 0 bases, with 3 bases spanning the gap. The CDR3 has 12 amino acids. Germline loops: CDR1 KGHSH, CDR2 LQKENI. Study observations and caveats: Spike-specific TCR repertoires showed rising breadth and depth after two AZD1222 doses.

Second doses at about 4 or about 12 weeks were pooled. Produced via immunoSEQ multiplex PCR; TCRdb's table is partial and in-frame only. The data show 95,000 to 110,000 clones, about 92% seen once. The TCR originated in an adult who received the AZD1222 COVID-19 vaccine. The rearrangement links TRBV18 to TRBJ1-5; D gene ambiguous. The sample was peripheral blood, taken 28 days after the second AZD1222 dose. The CDR3 sequence: CASSDSNQPQHF. CDR3 sequence (DNA): TGTGCCAGCTCGGATAGCAATCAGCCCCAGCATTTT.